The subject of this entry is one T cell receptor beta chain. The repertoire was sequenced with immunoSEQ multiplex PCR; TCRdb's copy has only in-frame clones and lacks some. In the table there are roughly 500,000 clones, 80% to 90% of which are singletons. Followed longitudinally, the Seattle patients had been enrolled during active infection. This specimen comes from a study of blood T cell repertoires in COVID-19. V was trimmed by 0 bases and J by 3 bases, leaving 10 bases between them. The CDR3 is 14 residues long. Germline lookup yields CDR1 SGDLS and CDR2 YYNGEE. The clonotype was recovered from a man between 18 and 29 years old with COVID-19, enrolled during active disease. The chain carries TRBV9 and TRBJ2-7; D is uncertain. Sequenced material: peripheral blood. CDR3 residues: CASSVEGGNYEQYF. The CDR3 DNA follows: TGTGCCAGCAGCGTAGAAGGCGGTAACTACGAGCAGTACTTC.